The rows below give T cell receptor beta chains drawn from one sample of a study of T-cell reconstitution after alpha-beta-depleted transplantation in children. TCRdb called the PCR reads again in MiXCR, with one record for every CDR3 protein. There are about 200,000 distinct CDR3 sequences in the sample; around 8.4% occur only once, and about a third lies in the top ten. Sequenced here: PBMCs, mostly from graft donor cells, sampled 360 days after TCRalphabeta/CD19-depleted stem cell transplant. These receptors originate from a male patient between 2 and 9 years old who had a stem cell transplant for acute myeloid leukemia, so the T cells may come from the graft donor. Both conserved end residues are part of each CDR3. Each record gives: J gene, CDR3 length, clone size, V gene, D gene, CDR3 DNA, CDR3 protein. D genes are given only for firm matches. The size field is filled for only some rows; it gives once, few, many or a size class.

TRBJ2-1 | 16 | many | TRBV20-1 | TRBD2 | TGCAGTGCTCCTTGGACTAGCGGGTCCTCCTACAATGAGCAGTTCTTC | CSAPWTSGSSYNEQFF
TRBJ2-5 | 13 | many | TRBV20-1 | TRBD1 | TGCAGTGCTCATACAGGGGGCCAAGAGACCCAGTACTTC | CSAHTGGQETQYF
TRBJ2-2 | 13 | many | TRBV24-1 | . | TGTGCCACCAGTGCCATGAACACCGGGGAGCTGTTTTTT | CATSAMNTGELFF
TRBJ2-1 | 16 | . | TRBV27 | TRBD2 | TGTGCCAGCAGTTTACGTCCTAGCGGGAGTTTCAATGAGCAGTTCTTC | CASSLRPSGSFNEQFF
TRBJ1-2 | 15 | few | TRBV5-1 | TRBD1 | TGCGCCAGCAGCCCAGGGACAGGGGTTAACTATGGCTACACCTTC | CASSPGTGVNYGYTF
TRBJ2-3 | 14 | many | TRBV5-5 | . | TGTGCCAGCAGCTTCCGACAGGAAACAGATACGCAGTATTTT | CASSFRQETDTQYF
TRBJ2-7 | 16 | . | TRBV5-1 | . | TGCGCCAGCAGCTTGGCCTCTGGATGGGAAAATTACGAGCAGTACTTC | CASSLASGWENYEQYF
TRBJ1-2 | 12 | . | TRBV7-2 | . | TGTGCCAGCAGCTTAGAGCTGGGGAGGAAAACCTTC | CASSLELGRKTF
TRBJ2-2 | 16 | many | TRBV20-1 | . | TGCAGTGCTGGAAGATTTTCCGGACTGAACACCGGGGAGCTGTTTTTT | CSAGRFSGLNTGELFF
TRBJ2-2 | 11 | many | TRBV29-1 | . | TGCAGCGTTGCTAATGGCGGGGAGCTGTTTTTT | CSVANGGELFF
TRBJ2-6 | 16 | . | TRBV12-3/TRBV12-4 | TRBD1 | TGTGCCAGCAGTCCCCGGACAGGGTTTGGGGCCAACGTCCTGACTTTC | CASSPRTGFGANVLTF
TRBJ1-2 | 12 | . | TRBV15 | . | TGTGCCACCGGGGCAGGGAAAGGAGGCTACACCTTC | CATGAGKGGYTF
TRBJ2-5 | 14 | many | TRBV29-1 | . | TGCAGCGTTCCGACAAGGGGCCAACAAGAGACCCAGTACTTC | CSVPTRGQQETQYF
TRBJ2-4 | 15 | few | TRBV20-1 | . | TGCAGTGCTAGAGGGCTTTGGGGGGCCAAAAACATTCAGTACTTC | CSARGLWGAKNIQYF
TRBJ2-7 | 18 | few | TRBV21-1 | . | TGTGCCAGCATCCCCCACCCCCTCTACGCGGGAGGGCCCTACGAGCAGTACTTC | CASIPHPLYAGGPYEQYF
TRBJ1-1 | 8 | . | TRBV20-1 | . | TGCAGTGCTAGAGGAGCTTTCTTT | CSARGAFF
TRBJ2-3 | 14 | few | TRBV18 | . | TGTGCCAGCCCTCGGCCAATGGGAACAGATACGCAGTATTTT | CASPRPMGTDTQYF
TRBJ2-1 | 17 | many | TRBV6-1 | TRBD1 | TGTGCCAGCAGCTTGTGTTCCGGGACAGCGTCCTACAATGAGCAGTTCTTC | CASSLCSGTASYNEQFF
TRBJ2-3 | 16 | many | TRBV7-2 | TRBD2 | TGTGCCAGCAGCTTAGGGCTAGCGGGAGGGGTTGACGCGCAGTATTTT | CASSLGLAGGVDAQYF
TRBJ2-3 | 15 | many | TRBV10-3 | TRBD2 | TGTGCCATCAGGGGGACTAGCGGGAGCGCAGATACGCAGTATTTT | CAIRGTSGSADTQYF
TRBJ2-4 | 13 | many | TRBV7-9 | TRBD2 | TGTGCCAGCAGCCTTAGCGGGAGGCCCATTCAGTACTTC | CASSLSGRPIQYF
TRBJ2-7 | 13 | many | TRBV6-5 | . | TGTGCCAGCAGTTTCTACAGGGAGGGCGAGCAGTACTTC | CASSFYREGEQYF
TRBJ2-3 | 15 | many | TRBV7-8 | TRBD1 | TGTGCCAGCAGACCCGGGACAGGGTATTCAGATACGCAGTATTTT | CASRPGTGYSDTQYF
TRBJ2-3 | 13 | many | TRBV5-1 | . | TGCGCCAGCCGAGGGAGTTCGACAGATACGCAGTATTTT | CASRGSSTDTQYF
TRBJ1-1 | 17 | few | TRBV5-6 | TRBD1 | TGTGCCAGCAGCTTGGATAGGACAGGGGTCGTGAACACTGAAGCTTTCTTT | CASSLDRTGVVNTEAFF
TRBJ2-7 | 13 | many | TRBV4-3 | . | TGCGCCAGCAGCCAAGAGATTTCCTACGAGCAGTACTTC | CASSQEISYEQYF
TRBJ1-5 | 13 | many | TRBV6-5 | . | TGTGCCAGCAGTTACGAGGTCAGCCAGCCCCAGCATTTT | CASSYEVSQPQHF
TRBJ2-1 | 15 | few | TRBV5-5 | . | TGTGCCAGCAGCCGGGGCCTTGAAACCTACAATGAGCAGTTCTTC | CASSRGLETYNEQFF
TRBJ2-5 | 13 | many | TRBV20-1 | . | TGCAGTGCTCGAAGGGCGTACCAAGAGACCCAGTACTTC | CSARRAYQETQYF
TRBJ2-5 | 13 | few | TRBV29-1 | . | TGCAGCGTTGTTATCCCGGGACCGGAGACCCAGTACTTC | CSVVIPGPETQYF
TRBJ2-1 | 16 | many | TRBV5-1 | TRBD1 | TGCGCCAGCAGCTTGGGTGTGACAGGGGCCAACAATGAGCAGTTCTTC | CASSLGVTGANNEQFF
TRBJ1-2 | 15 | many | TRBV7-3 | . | TGTGCCAGCAGCTTAACCCCCGGTTCTAACTATGGCTACACCTTC | CASSLTPGSNYGYTF
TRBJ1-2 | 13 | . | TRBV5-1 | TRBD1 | TGCGCCAGCAGCTTGTTGACAGGGAAAGGCTACACCTTC | CASSLLTGKGYTF
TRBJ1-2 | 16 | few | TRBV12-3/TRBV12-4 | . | TGTGCCAGCAGTTTAGGGGCACTTCCTCTGAACTATGGCTACACCTTC | CASSLGALPLNYGYTF
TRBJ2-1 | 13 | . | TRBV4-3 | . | TGCGCCAGCAGCCAGGTGACCCGGTATGAGCAGTTCTTC | CASSQVTRYEQFF
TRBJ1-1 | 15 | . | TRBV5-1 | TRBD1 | TGCGCCAGCAGCTTTGGGAAAACAGGGGGCACTGAAGCTTTCTTT | CASSFGKTGGTEAFF
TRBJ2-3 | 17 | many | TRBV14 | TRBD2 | TGTGCCAGCAGTCAAGTCAGCGGGAGGGCATTCACAGATACGCAGTATTTT | CASSQVSGRAFTDTQYF
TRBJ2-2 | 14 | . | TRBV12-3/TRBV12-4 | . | TGTGCCAGCAGGGAACCTGTCCACACCGGGGAGCTGTTTTTT | CASREPVHTGELFF
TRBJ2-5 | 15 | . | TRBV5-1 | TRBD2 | TGCGCCAGCAGCATCGGGACTAGCGGGGAAGAGACCCAGTACTTC | CASSIGTSGEETQYF
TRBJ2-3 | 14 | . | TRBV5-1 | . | TGCGCCAGCAGCTTGGGGGGGGACAGCGATACGCAGTATTTT | CASSLGGDSDTQYF
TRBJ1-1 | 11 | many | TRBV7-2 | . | TGTGCCAGCAGTATGCAGGGCTCGGCTTTCTTT | CASSMQGSAFF
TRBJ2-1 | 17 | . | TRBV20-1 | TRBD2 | TGCTGTGCTAGCCGGACTAGCGGGATGGGGAGGCGCAATGAGCAGTTCTTC | CCASRTSGMGRRNEQFF
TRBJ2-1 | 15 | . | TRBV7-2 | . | TGTGCCAGCAGCTTAAGAAGTTCCACCTACAATGAGCAGTTCTTC | CASSLRSSTYNEQFF
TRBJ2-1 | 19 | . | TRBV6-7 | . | TGTGCCAGCAGTTTAGCCCGCGGGGGACAGTCCACCTCCTACAATGAGCAGTTCTTC | CASSLARGGQSTSYNEQFF
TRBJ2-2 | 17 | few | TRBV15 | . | TGTGCCACCAGCAGAGATCGAAGGCGTGGAAACACCGGGGAGCTGTTTTTT | CATSRDRRRGNTGELFF
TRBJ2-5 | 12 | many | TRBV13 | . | TGTGCCAGCAGCTTGAGAGGGGAGACCCAGTACTTC | CASSLRGETQYF